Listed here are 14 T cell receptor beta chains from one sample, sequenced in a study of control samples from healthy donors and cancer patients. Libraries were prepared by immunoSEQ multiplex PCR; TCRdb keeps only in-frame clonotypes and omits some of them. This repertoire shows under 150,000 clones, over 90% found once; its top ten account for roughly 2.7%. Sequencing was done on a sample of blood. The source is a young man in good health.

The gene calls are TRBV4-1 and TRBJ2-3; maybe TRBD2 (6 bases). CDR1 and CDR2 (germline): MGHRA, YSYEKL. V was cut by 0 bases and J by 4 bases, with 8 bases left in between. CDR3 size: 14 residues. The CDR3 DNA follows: TGCGCCAGCAGCCAAGATCCGGGGGCAGATACGCAGTATTTT. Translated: CASSQDPGADTQYF.

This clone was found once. For the CDR3, the DNA is TGTGCCAGCAGCTGGCAACAGGGGGCCGAGCAGTACTTC. Its protein product is CASSWQQGAEQYF. The J gene is TRBJ2-7, the V gene TRBV7-7; 9 positions match TRBD1. The CDR3 has 13 amino acids. With 4 bases clipped from V and 6 bases from J, the junction kept 4 bases outside the gene matches. Germline-derived CDR1 and CDR2 are SSHAT and FNYEAQ (reference sequence).

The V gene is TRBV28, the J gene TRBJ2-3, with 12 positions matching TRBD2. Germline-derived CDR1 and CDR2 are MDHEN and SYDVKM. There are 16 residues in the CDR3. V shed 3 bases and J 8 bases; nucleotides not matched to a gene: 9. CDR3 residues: CASSLLAGGQEGTQYF. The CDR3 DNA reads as TGTGCCAGCAGTTTGCTAGCGGGGGGGCAGGAAGGTACGCAGTATTTT. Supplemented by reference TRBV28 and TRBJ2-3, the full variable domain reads DVKVTQSSRYLVKRTGEKVFLECVQDMDHENMFWYRQDPGLGLRLIYFSYDVKMKEKGDIPEGYSVSREKKERFSLILESASTNQTSMYLCASSLLAGGQEGTQYFGPGTRLTVL.

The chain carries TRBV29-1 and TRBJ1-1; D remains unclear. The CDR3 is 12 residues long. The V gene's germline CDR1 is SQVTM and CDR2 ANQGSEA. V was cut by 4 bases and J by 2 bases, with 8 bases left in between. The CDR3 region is CSVVRSNTEAFF. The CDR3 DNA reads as TGCAGCGTTGTAAGGTCTAACACTGAAGCTTTCTTT.

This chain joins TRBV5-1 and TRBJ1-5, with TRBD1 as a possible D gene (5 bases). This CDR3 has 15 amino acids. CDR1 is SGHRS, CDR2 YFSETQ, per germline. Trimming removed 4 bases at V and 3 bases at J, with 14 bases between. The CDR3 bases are TGCGCCAGCAGCCCGGGGGGGGTGTCCAATCAGCCCCAGCATTTT. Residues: CASSPGGVSNQPQHF. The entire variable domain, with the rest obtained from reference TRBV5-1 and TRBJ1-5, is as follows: KAGVTQTPRYLIKTRGQQVTLSCSPISGHRSVSWYQQTPGQGLQFLFEYFSETQRNKGNFPGRFSGRQFSNSRSEMNVSTLELGDSALYLCASSPGGVSNQPQHFGDGTRLSIL.

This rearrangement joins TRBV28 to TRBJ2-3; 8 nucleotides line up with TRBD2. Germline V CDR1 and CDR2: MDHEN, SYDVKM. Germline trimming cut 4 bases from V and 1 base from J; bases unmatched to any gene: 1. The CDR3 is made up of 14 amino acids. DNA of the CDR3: TGTGCCAGCAGTTCTAGCGGGCGCACAGATACGCAGTATTTT. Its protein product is CASSSSGRTDTQYF.

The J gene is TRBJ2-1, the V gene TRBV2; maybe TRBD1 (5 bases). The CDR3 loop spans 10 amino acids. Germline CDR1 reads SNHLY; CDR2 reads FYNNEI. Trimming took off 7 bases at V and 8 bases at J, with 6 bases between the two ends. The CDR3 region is CASTGHEQFF. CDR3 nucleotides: TGTGCCAGCACAGGGCATGAGCAGTTCTTC.

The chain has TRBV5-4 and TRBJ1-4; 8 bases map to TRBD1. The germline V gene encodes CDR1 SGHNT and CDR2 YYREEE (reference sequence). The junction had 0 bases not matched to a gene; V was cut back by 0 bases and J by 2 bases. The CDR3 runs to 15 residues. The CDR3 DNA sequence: TGTGCCAGCAGCTTGGACAGGGGGACTAATGAAAAACTGTTTTTT. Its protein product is CASSLDRGTNEKLFF.

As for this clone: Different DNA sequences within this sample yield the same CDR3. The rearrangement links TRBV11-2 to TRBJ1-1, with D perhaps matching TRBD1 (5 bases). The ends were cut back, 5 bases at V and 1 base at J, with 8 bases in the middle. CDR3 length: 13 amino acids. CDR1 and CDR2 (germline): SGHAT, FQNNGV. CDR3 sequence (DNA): TGTGCCAGCAGCCAGGGACGGAACACTGAAGCTTTCTTT. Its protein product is CASSQGRNTEAFF. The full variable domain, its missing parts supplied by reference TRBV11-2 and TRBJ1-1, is EAGVAQSPRYKIIEKRQSVAFWCNPISGHATLYWYQQILGQGPKLLIQFQNNGVVDDSQLPKDRFSAERLKGVDSTLKIQPAKLEDSAVYLCASSQGRNTEAFFGQGTRLTVV.

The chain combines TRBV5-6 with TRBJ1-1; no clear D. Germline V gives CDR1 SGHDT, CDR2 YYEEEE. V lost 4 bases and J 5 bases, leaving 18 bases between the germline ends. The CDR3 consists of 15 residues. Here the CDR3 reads CASSPPRRRITEAFF. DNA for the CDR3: TGTGCCAGCAGCCCCCCCCGGCGACGGATTACTGAAGCTTTCTTT.

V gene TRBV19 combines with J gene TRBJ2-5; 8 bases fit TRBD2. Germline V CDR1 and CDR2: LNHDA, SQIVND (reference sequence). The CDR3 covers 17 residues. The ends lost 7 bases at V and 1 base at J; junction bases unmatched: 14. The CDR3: CASNIRGGGTLQETQYF. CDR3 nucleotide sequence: TGTGCCAGTAATATTCGGGGCGGGGGGACCCTCCAAGAGACCCAGTACTTC.

For the CDR3, the DNA is TGTGCCAGCAGTGAGACTAGCGGGGGGTCCGCGACCCAGTACTTC. It encodes CASSETSGGSATQYF. The chain uses TRBV25-1 and TRBJ2-5; 13 bases match TRBD2. After removal of 3 bases from V and 7 bases from J, the junction contained 5 bases not matched to a gene. Looked up from germline, CDR1 is MGHDK and CDR2 is SYGVNS. CDR3 length: 15 residues.

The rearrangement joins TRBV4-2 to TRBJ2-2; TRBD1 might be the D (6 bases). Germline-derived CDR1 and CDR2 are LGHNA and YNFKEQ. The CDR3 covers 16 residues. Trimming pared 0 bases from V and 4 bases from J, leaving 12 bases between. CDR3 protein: CASSQEGDISTGELFF. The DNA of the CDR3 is TGTGCCAGCAGCCAAGAGGGGGACATCAGCACCGGGGAGCTGTTTTTT.

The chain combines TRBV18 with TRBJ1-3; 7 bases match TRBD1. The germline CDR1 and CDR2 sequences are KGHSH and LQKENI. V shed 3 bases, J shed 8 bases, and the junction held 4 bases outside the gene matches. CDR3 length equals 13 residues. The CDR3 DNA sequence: TGTGCCAGCTCACCCAGGGGGGCGGACACCATATATTTT. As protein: CASSPRGADTIYF.